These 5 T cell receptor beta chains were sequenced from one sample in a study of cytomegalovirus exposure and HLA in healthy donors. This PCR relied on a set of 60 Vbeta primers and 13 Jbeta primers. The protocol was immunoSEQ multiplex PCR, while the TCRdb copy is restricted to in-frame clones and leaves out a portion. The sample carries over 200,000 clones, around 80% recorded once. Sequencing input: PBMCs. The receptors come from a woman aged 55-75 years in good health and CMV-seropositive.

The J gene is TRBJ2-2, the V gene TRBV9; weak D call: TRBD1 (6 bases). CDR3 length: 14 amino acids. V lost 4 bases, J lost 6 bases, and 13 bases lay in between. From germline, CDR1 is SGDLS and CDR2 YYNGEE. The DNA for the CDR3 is TGTGCCAGCAGCACCACCAACAGGGCCGGGGAGCTGTTTTTT. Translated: CASSTTNRAGELFF.

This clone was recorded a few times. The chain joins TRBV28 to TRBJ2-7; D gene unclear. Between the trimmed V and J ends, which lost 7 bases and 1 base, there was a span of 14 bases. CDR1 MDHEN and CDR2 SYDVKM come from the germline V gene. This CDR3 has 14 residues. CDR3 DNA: TGTGCCAGCAACGAGCAGGTCCGGTCCTACGAGCAGTACTTC. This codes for CASNEQVRSYEQYF.

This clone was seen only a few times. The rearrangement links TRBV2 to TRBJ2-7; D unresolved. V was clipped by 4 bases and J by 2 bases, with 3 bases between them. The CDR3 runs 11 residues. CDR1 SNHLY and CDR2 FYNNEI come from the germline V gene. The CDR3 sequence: CASSGAYEQYF. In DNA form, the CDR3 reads TGTGCCAGCAGTGGCGCCTACGAGCAGTACTTC.

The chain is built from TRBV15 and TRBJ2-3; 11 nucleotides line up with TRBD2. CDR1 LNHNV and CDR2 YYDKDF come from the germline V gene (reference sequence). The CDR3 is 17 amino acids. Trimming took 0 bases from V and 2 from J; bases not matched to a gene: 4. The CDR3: CATSRDQLAGVTDTQYF. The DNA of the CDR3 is TGTGCCACCAGCAGAGATCAACTAGCGGGGGTCACAGATACGCAGTATTTT.

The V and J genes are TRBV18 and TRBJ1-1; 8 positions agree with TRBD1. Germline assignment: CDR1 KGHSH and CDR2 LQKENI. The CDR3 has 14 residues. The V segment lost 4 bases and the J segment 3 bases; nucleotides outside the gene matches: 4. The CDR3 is CASSRDRMDTEAFF. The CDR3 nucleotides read TGTGCCAGCTCACGGGACAGGATGGACACTGAAGCTTTCTTT.